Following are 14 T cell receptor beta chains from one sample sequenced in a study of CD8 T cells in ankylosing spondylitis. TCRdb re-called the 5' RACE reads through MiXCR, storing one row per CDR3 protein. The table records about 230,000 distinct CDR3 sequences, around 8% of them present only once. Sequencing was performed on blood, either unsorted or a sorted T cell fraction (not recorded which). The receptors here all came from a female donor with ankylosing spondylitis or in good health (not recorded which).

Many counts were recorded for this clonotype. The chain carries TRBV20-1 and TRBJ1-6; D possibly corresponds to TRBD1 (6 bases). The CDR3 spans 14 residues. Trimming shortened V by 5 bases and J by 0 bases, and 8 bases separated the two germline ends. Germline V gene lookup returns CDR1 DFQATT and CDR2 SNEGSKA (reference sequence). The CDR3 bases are TGCAGTGCTCCACAGGGCTCCTATAATTCACCCCTCCACTTT. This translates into CSAPQGSYNSPLHF.

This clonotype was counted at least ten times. The CDR3 bases are TGTGCCAGCACAACAGACATGAACACTGAAGCTTTCTTT. Translation gives CASTTDMNTEAFF. The J gene is TRBJ1-1, the V gene TRBV6-1; no clear D. In germline, CDR1 is MNHNS, CDR2 SASEGT. The CDR3 consists of 13 residues. V lost 7 bases and J 0 bases, leaving 9 bases between the germline ends.

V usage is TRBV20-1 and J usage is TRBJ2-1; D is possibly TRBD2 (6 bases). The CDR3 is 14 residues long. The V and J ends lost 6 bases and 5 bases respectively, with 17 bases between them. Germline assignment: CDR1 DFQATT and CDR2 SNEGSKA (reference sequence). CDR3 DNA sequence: TGCAGTGCGTACACTAGCAGGAGAAACAATGAGCAGTTCTTC. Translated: CSAYTSRRNNEQFF.

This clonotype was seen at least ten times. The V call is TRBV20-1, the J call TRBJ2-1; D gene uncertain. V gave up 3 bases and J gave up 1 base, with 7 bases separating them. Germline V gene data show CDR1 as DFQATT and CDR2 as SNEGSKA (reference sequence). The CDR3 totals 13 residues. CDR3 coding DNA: TGCAGTGCTAGCTGGGTATCCTACAATGAGCAGTTCTTC. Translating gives CSASWVSYNEQFF.

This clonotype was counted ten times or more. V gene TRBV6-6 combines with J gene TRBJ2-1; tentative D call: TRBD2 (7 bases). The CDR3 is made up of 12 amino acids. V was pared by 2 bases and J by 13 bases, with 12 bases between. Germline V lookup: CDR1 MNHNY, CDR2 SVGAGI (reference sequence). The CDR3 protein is CASSYPGGGQFF. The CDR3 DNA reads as TGTGCCAGCAGTTACCCTGGGGGGGGCCAGTTCTTC.

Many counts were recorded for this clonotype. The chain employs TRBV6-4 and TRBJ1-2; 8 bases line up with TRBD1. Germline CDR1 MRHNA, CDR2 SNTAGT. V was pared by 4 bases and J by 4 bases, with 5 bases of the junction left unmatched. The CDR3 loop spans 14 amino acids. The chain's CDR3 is CASSGTGKIYGYTF. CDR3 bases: TGTGCCAGCAGTGGGACAGGGAAGATCTATGGCTACACCTTC.

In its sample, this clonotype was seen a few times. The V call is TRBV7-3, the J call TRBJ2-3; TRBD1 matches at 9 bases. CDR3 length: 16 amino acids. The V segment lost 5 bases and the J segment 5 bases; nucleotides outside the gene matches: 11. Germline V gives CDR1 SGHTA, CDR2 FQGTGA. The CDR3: CASSPFDRGALDTQYF. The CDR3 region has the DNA TGTGCCAGCAGCCCATTCGACAGGGGGGCCTTAGATACGCAGTATTTT.

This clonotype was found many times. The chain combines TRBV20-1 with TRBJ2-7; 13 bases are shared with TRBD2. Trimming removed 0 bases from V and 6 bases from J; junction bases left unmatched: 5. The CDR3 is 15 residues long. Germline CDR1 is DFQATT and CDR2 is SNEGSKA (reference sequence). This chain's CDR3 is CSARDPTSGRVEQYF. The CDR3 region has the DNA TGCAGTGCTAGAGATCCCACTAGCGGGAGGGTCGAGCAGTACTTC.

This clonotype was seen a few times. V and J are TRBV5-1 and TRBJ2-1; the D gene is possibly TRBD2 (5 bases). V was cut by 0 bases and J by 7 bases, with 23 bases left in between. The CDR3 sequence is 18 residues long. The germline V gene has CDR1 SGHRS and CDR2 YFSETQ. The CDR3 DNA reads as TGCGCCAGCAGCTTGGCCCCCCAACTAGTTGGGCAGATGAATGAGCAGTTCTTC. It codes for CASSLAPQLVGQMNEQFF.

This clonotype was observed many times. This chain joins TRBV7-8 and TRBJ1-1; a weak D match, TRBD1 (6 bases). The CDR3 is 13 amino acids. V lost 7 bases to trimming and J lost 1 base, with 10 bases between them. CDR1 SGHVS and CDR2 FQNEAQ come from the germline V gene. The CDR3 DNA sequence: TGTGCCAGCAACAGGGCCCGGAACACTGAAGCTTTCTTT. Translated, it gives CASNRARNTEAFF. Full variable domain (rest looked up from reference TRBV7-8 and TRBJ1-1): GAGVSQSPRYKVAKRGQDVALRCDPISGHVSLFWYQQALGQGPEFLTYFQNEAQLDKSGLPSDRFFAERPEGSVSTLKIQRTQQEDSAVYLCASNRARNTEAFFGQGTRLTVV.

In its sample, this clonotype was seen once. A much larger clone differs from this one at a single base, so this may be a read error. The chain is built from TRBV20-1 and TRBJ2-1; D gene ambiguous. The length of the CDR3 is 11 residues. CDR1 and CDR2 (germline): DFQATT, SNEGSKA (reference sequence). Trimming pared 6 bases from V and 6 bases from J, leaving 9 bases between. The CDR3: CSARRPNEQFF. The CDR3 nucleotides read TGCAGTGCCAGGCGGCCCAATGAGCAGTTCTTC.

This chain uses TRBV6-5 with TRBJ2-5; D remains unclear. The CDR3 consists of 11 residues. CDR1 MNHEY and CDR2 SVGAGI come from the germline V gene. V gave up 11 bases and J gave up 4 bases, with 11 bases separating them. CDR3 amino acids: CAARRAETQYF. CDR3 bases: TGTGCCGCCCGACGGGCAGAGACCCAGTACTTC.

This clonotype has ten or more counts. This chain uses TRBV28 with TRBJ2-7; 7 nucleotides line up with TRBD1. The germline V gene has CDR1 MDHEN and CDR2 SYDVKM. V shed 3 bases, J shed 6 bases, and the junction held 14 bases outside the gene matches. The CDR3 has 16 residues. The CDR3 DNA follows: TGTGCCAGCAGTTTGGGTTTCCGGGACAGAAAATGCGAGCAGTACTTC. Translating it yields CASSLGFRDRKCEQYF.

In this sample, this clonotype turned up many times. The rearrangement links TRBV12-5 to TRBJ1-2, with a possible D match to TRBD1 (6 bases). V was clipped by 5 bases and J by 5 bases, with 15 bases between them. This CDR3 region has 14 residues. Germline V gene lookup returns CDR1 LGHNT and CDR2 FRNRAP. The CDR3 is CASGPSRGNYGYTF. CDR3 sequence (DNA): TGTGCTAGTGGTCCGTCTAGGGGGAATTATGGCTACACCTTC.